This T cell receptor (beta chain) is drawn from a study of vaccination effects on CD4 cells after COVID-19. Scientists isolated CD4+ T cells after a roughly 10-day culture period ended. Note on this clone: Its antigen is not identified.

Clones were sequenced by immunoSEQ multiplex PCR, and TCRdb holds only the in-frame ones, with some missing. The data contain 50,000 to 70,000 clones, 55% to 75% of them singletons. Trimming removed 8 bases from V and 7 bases from J; junction bases left unmatched: 12. Germline assignment: CDR1 ENHRY and CDR2 SYGVKD. The CDR3 extends over 16 amino acids. Sequencing was performed on CD4+ T cells from PBMCs cultured without peptide, taken before COVID-19 vaccination. This clonotype was obtained from a human donor who had a prior SARS-CoV-2 infection. The chain links TRBV10-3 to TRBJ1-6; 9 bases align to TRBD1. CDR3 in DNA: TGTGCCATCGCACCCGAAAACAGGGGGCTCAATTCACCCCTCCACTTT. It codes for CAIAPENRGLNSPLHF.